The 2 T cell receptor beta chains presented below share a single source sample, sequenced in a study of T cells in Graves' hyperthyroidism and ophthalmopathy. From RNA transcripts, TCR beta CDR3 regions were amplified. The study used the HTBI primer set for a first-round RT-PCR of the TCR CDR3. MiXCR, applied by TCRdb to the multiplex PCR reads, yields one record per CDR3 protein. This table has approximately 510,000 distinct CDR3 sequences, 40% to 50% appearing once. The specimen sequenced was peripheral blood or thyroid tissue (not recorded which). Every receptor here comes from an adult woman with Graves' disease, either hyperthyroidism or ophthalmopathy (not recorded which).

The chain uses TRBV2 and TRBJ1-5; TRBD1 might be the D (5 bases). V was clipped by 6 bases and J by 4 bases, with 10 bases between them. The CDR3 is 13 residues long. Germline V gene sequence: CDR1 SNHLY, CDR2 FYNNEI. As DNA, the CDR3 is TGTGCCAGCAGAACAGGCAGGAATCAGCCCCAGCATTTT. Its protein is CASRTGRNQPQHF. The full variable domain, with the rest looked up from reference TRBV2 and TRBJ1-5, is EPEVTQTPSHQVTQMGQEVILRCVPISNHLYFYWYRQILGQKVEFLVSFYNNEISEKSEIFDDQFSVERPDGSNFTLKIRSTKLEDSAMYFCASRTGRNQPQHFGDGTRLSIL.

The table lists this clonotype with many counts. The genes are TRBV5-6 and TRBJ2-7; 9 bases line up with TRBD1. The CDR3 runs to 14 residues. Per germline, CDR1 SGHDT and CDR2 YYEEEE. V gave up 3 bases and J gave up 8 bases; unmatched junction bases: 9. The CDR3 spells CASSSWDRELKQYF. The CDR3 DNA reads TGTGCCAGCAGCTCCTGGGACAGGGAACTAAAGCAGTACTTC.